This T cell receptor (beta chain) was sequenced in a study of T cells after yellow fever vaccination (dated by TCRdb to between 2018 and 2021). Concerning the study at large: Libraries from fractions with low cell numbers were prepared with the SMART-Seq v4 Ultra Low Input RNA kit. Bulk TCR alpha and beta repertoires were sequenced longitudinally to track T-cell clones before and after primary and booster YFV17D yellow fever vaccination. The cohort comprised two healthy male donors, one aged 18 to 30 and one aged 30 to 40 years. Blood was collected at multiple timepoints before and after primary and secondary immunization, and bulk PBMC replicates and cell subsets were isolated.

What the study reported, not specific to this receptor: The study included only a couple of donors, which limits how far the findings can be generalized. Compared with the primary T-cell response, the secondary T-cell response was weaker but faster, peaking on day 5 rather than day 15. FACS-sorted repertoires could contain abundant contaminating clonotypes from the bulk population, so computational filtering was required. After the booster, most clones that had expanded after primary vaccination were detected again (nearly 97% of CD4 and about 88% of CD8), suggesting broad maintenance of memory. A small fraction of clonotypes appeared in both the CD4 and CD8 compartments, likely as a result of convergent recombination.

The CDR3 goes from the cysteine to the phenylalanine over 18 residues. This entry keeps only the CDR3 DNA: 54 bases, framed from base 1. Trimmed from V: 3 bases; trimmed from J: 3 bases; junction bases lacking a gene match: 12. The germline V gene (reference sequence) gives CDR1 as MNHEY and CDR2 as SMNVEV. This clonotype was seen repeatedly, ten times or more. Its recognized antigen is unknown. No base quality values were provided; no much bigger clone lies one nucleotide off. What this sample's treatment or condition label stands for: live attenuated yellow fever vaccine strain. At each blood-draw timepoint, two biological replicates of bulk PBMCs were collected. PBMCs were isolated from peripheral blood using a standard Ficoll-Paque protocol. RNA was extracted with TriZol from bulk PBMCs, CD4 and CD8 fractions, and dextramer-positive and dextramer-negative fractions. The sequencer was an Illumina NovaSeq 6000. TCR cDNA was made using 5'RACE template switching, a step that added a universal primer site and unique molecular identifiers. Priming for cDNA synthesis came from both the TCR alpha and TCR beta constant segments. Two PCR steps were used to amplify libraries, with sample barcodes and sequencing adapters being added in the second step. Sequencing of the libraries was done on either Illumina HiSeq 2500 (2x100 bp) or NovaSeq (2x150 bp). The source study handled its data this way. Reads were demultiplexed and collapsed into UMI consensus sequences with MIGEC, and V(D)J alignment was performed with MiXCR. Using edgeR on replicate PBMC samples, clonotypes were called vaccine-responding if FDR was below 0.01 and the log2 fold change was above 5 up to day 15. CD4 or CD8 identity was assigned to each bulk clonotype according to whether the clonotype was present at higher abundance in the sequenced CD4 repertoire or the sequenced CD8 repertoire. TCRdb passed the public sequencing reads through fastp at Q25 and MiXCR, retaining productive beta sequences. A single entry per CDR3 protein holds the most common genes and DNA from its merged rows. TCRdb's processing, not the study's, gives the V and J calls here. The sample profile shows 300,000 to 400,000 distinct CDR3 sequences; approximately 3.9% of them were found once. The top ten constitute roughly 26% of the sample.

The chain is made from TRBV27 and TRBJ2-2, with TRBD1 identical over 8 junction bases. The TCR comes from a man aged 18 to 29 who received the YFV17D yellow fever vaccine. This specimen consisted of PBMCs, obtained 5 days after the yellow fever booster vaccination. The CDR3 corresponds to CASSFPGGAPGDTGELFF. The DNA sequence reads TGTGCCAGCAGTTTCCCAGGGGGCGCCCCAGGGGACACCGGGGAGCTGTTTTTT.